One sample yielded the 5 T cell receptor beta chains listed below, sequenced in a study of CD8+CD57+ T cells in acquired aplastic anemia. Investigators profiled TCR beta VDJ and CDR3 from genomic DNA template. TCRdb redid the calling of the reads with MiXCR, one entry per CDR3 protein. Counted here are fewer than 250,000 distinct CDR3 sequences, about 44% occurring once; the ten biggest clones make up 6.5% to 8%. It was patients with CD8+CD57+ cell expansion by flow cytometry who were chosen for sequencing. The sequencing sample was made of sorted CD4+, CD8+, or CD8+CD57+ T cells (not recorded which) from PBMCs. The receptors stem from a human donor with aplastic anemia.

V is TRBV10-3 and J is TRBJ1-6; 7 bases are shared with TRBD1. From germline, CDR1 is ENHRY and CDR2 SYGVKD. V shed 10 bases and J 0 bases; nucleotides not matched to a gene: 9. The CDR3 extends over 16 amino acids. CDR3 sequence reads: CATHDRDTSYNSPLHF. CDR3 nucleotide sequence: TGTGCCACGCACGACAGGGACACCTCCTATAATTCACCCCTCCACTTT.

This clonotype was detected many times. The chain combines TRBV7-6 with TRBJ2-3; D remains ambiguous. This CDR3 region has 13 residues. Trimming removed 1 base from V and 4 bases from J, with 6 bases in between. Germline V gene sequence: CDR1 SGHVS, CDR2 FNYEAQ. CDR3 nucleotides: TGTGCCAGCAGCTTAGAAGTGGCAGATACGCAGTATTTT. This translates into CASSLEVADTQYF.

V is TRBV20-1 and J is TRBJ1-1, with 9 bases aligning to TRBD1. The CDR3 sequence is 14 residues long. Germline trimming cut 5 bases from V and 1 base from J; bases unmatched to any gene: 5. The germline gives CDR1 DFQATT, CDR2 SNEGSKA (reference sequence). The CDR3 region has the DNA TGCAGTGCTGGGACAGGGCCTACGAACACTGAAGCTTTCTTT. It codes for CSAGTGPTNTEAFF.

The V call is TRBV2, the J call TRBJ2-2; D is perhaps TRBD1 (5 bases). This CDR3 is 17 amino acids long. Trimming took 2 bases from V and 3 from J, leaving 16 bases between them. The V gene's germline CDR1 is SNHLY and CDR2 FYNNEI. CDR3 DNA sequence: TGTGCCAGCAGTGAATACCCTGGCAGGGTCCACACCGGGGAGCTGTTTTTT. Its translation: CASSEYPGRVHTGELFF.

This chain uses TRBV27 with TRBJ1-3; D unclear. V shed 7 bases and J shed 0 bases, with 13 bases lying between them. The CDR3 sequence is 15 residues long. Germline CDR1 is MNHEY and CDR2 is SMNVEV (reference sequence). The CDR3 coding sequence is TGTGCCAGCAATTGGGGTCCGGACTCTGGAAACACCATATATTTT. It yields the protein CASNWGPDSGNTIYF.